These T cell receptor beta chains were read from a single sample in a study of T cell repertoires in cytomegalovirus infection. TCRdb analysed the reads with MiXCR anew, one entry per CDR3 protein. This sample has approximately 600,000 distinct CDR3 sequences, with 40% found just once. The antigens these receptors bind are not known. The source was cultured PBMCs, collected from culture after CMV antigen stimulation. The receptors shown here come from a human donor in good health (CMV status not recorded). Some clones in this sample may be carry-over from other donors' samples. The CDR3 runs from the conserved cysteine through the conserved F or W. A D gene is named only where the DNA matches it firmly. Rows give clone size only sometimes, using once, few, many, or a class for an expanded clone.

cdr3_aa cdr3_nt d_call j_call clone_size v_call
CASGAGPQAFF TGTGCTAGTGGTGCCGGACCTCAAGCTTTCTTT - TRBJ1-1 - TRBV12-5
CASSLKLLLAKNIQYF TGTGCCAGCAGCTTAAAGCTCCTGTTAGCCAAAAACATTCAGTACTTC - TRBJ2-4 - TRBV7-2
CASSYFAGTGGFHANTGELFF TGTGCCAGCAGTTATTTTGCCGGGACAGGGGGCTTTCACGCGAACACCGGGGAGCTGTTTTTT TRBD1 TRBJ2-2 - TRBV7-6
CASSWGGLDTGELFF TGTGCCAGCAGTTGGGGTGGCCTGGACACCGGGGAGCTGTTTTTT - TRBJ2-2 few TRBV7-6
CSARAGPTVAPLHF TGCAGTGCTAGAGCCGGCCCGACTGTGGCACCCCTCCACTTT - TRBJ1-6 - TRBV20-1
CASSITFSSEFWNEQFF TGTGCCAGTAGTATCACTTTTTCTAGCGAGTTTTGGAATGAGCAGTTCTTC - TRBJ2-1 - TRBV19
CSARAPSKGYLSSYNEQFF TGCAGTGCTAGAGCGCCGAGCAAAGGTTACTTAAGCTCCTACAATGAGCAGTTCTTC - TRBJ2-1 - TRBV20-1
CASPPMKTQYF TGTGCTAGCCCCCCTATGAAGACCCAGTACTTC - TRBJ2-5 - TRBV12-5
CAISESASPSYEQYF TGTGCCATCAGTGAGTCGGCTAGCCCCTCCTACGAGCAGTACTTC - TRBJ2-7 - TRBV10-3
CASSHVGGSNYGYTF TGCGCCAGCAGCCATGTTGGTGGTTCAAACTATGGCTACACCTTC - TRBJ1-2 - TRBV4-3
CASSQTSGLGSDTQYF TGCGCCAGCAGCCAAACGAGCGGCCTAGGTTCAGATACGCAGTATTTT - TRBJ2-3 - TRBV4-3
CSARGNGGGQETQYF TGCAGTGCTAGAGGGAACGGGGGGGGACAAGAGACCCAGTACTTC TRBD2 TRBJ2-5 - TRBV20-1
CSARDFARGAPDTQYF TGCAGTGCTAGAGATTTCGCGCGTGGAGCCCCAGATACGCAGTATTTT - TRBJ2-3 - TRBV20-1
CASSQGQGFSSPLHF TGTGCCAGCAGCCAAGGACAGGGCTTCTCTTCACCCCTCCACTTT TRBD1 TRBJ1-6 - TRBV14
CASSLRGGSRLSYEQYF TGTGCCAGCAGTTTACGAGGGGGAAGTAGACTCTCCTACGAGCAGTACTTC - TRBJ2-7 few TRBV12-3/TRBV12-4
CASSLLRGVGEKLFF TGTGCCAGCAGCTTGTTAAGGGGAGTCGGTGAAAAACTGTTTTTT - TRBJ1-4 - TRBV5-5
CASSDSGYSNQPQHF TGTGCCAGCAGTGACTCAGGGTATTCCAATCAGCCCCAGCATTTT - TRBJ1-5 - TRBV12-3/TRBV12-4
CASSPTDGTGGSGTEAFF TGTGCCAGCAGCCCTACCGACGGGACAGGGGGCTCGGGTACTGAAGCTTTCTTT TRBD1 TRBJ1-1 - TRBV5-6
CASSFHRDPTYEQYF TGCGCCAGCAGCTTCCACCGGGACCCCACCTACGAGCAGTACTTC - TRBJ2-7 - TRBV5-1
CATIGGRLSNYGYTF TGTGCCACCATCGGGGGGCGGCTCTCTAACTATGGCTACACCTTC - TRBJ1-2 - TRBV24-1
CASSLVRGGEAFF TGTGCCAGCAGCTTAGTCAGGGGAGGAGAAGCTTTCTTT - TRBJ1-1 few TRBV11-2
CSVGPGLGTDTQYF TGCAGCGTTGGACCGGGACTAGGCACAGATACGCAGTATTTT TRBD2 TRBJ2-3 - TRBV29-1
CASSETGTLLTLHF TGTGCCAGCAGTGAAACCGGGACACTTCTGACCCTCCACTTT - TRBJ1-6 - TRBV6-1